The T cell receptor beta chain under discussion was sequenced for a study of cytomegalovirus exposure and HLA in healthy donors. The study's findings and limits: Reports showed the classifier diagnosing cytomegalovirus status with high specificity and sensitivity. About 87% or about 30% of the time was how often most TCR beta V segments were productive, according to an earlier analysis.

V gave up 8 bases and J gave up 4 bases; unmatched junction bases: 10. The CDR3 contains 14 residues. CDR1 is SEHNR and CDR2 is FQNEAQ in the germline V gene (reference sequence). Vbeta (60) and Jbeta (13) primers were used in the PCR. Sequencing was performed with immunoSEQ multiplex PCR; in TCRdb, only in-frame clones are kept and a portion is missing. The table has around 200,000 clones, about 80% seen once. As to this clone: What it recognizes is unknown.

J is TRBJ1-1 and V is TRBV7-9, with TRBD1 matching over 7 bases. The clonotype comes from a man younger than 30 in good health and CMV-seronegative. The sequenced material came from PBMCs. The DNA of the CDR3 is TGTGCCAGCGCCGGAGGGGGCGCGGGCACTGAAGCTTTCTTT. It encodes CASAGGGAGTEAFF.